The 32 T cell receptor beta chains given below trace back to one sample, sequenced in a study of monozygotic twins with inflammatory bowel disease (dated by TCRdb to about 2019). The library came from 5' RACE. Sequencing was carried out with an Illumina HiSeq 2500. TCRdb reprocessed the reads into one record per CDR3 protein sequence, lacking DNA. For this sample, the table gives around 450,000 distinct CDR3 sequences. Clones ranked in the top ten supply about 2.3% of the sample. The sequenced material came from blood. The source of these receptors is a human donor with ulcerative colitis or Crohn's disease, or a healthy co-twin of an affected twin (not recorded which).

This chain connects TRBV5-1 to TRBJ2-2; TCRdb's D gene call, TRBD1, goes unchecked for lack of DNA. The CDR3 contains 17 residues. Germline loops: CDR1 SGHRS, CDR2 YFSETQ. The CDR3 loop is CASSPTGAGQDPGELFF.

The gene calls are TRBV3-1 and TRBJ2-2; TCRdb indicates TRBD1, and absent DNA this call remains unverified. CDR1 and CDR2 (germline): LGHDT, YNNKEL (reference sequence). The CDR3 runs to 16 residues. This CDR3 reads CASSPSGTGYFGELFF.

The chain joins TRBV2 to TRBJ2-1; no DNA is available, so the TRBD2 call from TCRdb remains unchecked. Germline V lookup: CDR1 SNHLY, CDR2 FYNNEI. CDR3 length equals 11 residues. The CDR3 reads CASKWEGEQFF.

The rearrangement uses TRBV28 and TRBJ2-1; as DNA is missing, the TRBD2 call by TCRdb cannot be tested. The CDR3 is 15 residues long. Germline V lookup: CDR1 MDHEN, CDR2 SYDVKM. The CDR3 spells CASTPLAGVSDEQFF. Complete variable domain (other parts from reference TRBV28 and TRBJ2-1): DVKVTQSSRYLVKRTGEKVFLECVQDMDHENMFWYRQDPGLGLRLIYFSYDVKMKEKGDIPEGYSVSREKKERFSLILESASTNQTSMYLCASTPLAGVSDEQFFGPGTRLTVL.

The chain uses TRBV12-3 or TRBV12-4 and TRBJ1-5. The CDR3 consists of 15 residues. The CDR3 spells CASSATPYSNQPQHF.

The rearrangement links TRBV6-1 to TRBJ2-1; TCRdb's D call, TRBD2, is unchecked because there is no DNA. In germline, CDR1 is MNHNS, CDR2 SASEGT. This CDR3 region has 15 residues. CDR3 loop: CASIPGPPQQNEQFF.

This chain uses TRBV7-2 with TRBJ1-4; the TCRdb D gene call, TRBD1, has no DNA to confirm it. CDR1 and CDR2 (germline): SGHTA, FQGNSA. The CDR3 consists of 13 residues. The CDR3 reads CASSLGGEGALFF.

The chain has TRBV6-5 and TRBJ2-7. Germline CDR1 is MNHEY and CDR2 is SVGAGI. The CDR3 sequence is 13 residues long. The CDR3: CASRDPSSYEQYF.

This chain links TRBV4-3 with TRBJ2-1; as DNA is missing, the TRBD1 call by TCRdb cannot be tested. CDR1 and CDR2 from the germline V gene are LGHNA and YSLEER. The CDR3 extends over 16 amino acids. The CDR3 loop is CASSQGTGFSYNEQFF.

The chain is built from TRBV2 and TRBJ2-5; the TCRdb call, TRBD2, lacks DNA for checking. The CDR3 has 17 residues. Per the germline V gene, CDR1 is SNHLY and CDR2 is FYNNEI. The CDR3 sequence is CASSEPASGGFRETQYF.

This chain joins TRBV5-1 and TRBJ1-2; the TCRdb call, TRBD1, lacks DNA for checking. CDR3 length: 15 amino acids. Germline values: CDR1 SGHRS, CDR2 YFSETQ. Here the CDR3 reads CASSPQTGAFYGYTF.

The J gene is TRBJ2-1, the V gene TRBV20-1; TCRdb returns TRBD1, unconfirmable since there is no DNA. CDR3 size: 12 residues. Germline V lookup: CDR1 DFQATT, CDR2 SNEGSKA (reference sequence). CDR3 region: CSASETEAEQFF.

This chain joins TRBV20-1 and TRBJ2-5. The germline CDR1 and CDR2 sequences are DFQATT and SNEGSKA (reference sequence). This CDR3 has 13 residues. The CDR3 sequence is CSARVPFGETQYF.

The genes are TRBV7-9 and TRBJ2-7; the TCRdb D gene call, TRBD2, has no DNA to confirm it. The CDR3 covers 15 residues. The germline V gene encodes CDR1 SEHNR and CDR2 FQNEAQ (reference sequence). This CDR3 reads CASSLGPGRELEQYF.

This sequence joins TRBV20-1 and TRBJ1-4; TCRdb designates TRBD1, a call that cannot be tested without DNA. The CDR3 totals 17 residues. Looked up from germline, CDR1 is DFQATT and CDR2 is SNEGSKA (reference sequence). The CDR3 is CSARSKTPGTLNEKLFF.

This chain links TRBV24-1 with TRBJ2-1; the TCRdb call, TRBD2, lacks DNA for checking. The CDR3 contains 14 residues. Germline CDR1 is KGHDR and CDR2 is SFDVKD. The chain's CDR3 is CATSNSGGGNEQFF.

The rearrangement links TRBV3-1 to TRBJ1-1; TCRdb calls TRBD1, which cannot be checked without DNA. Germline CDR1 is LGHDT and CDR2 is YNNKEL (reference sequence). The CDR3 is made up of 15 amino acids. The CDR3 sequence is CASSSITGVNTEAFF.

V and J are TRBV5-1 and TRBJ2-6; TCRdb's D call, TRBD1, is unchecked because there is no DNA. The length of the CDR3 is 16 residues. Germline V gene lookup returns CDR1 SGHRS and CDR2 YFSETQ. This CDR3 is CASSGGSTSGANVLTF.

The chain has TRBV29-1 and TRBJ2-7; absent DNA, TCRdb's TRBD2 call cannot be checked. The CDR3 covers 12 residues. CDR1 and CDR2 (germline): SQVTM, ANQGSEA. The CDR3 sequence is CSGGPSYYEQYF.

The chain is built from TRBV29-1 and TRBJ1-2; TCRdb's assignment of TRBD1 cannot be checked, as there is no DNA. The germline CDR1 and CDR2 sequences are SQVTM and ANQGSEA. CDR3 length: 14 amino acids. The CDR3: CSVQSGTGGNGYTF.

This sequence joins TRBV7-2 and TRBJ1-2. Germline V gene sequence: CDR1 SGHTA, CDR2 FQGNSA. The CDR3 sequence is 13 residues long. The CDR3 region is CASSPIHNYGYTF.

The V and J genes are TRBV6-1 and TRBJ2-2; the TCRdb call, TRBD1, lacks DNA for checking. Germline CDR1 reads MNHNS; CDR2 reads SASEGT. This CDR3 is 14 amino acids long. This CDR3 reads CASRKGDLTGELFF.

The CDR3: CASSLMLRGTEAFF. The gene calls are TRBV6-6 and TRBJ1-1; TCRdb indicates TRBD1, and absent DNA this call remains unverified. The germline gives CDR1 MNHNY, CDR2 SVGAGI (reference sequence). The CDR3 has 14 residues.

CDR3 amino acids: CASSLIYGSNSPLHF. The chain has TRBV7-3 and TRBJ1-6. Germline CDR1 is SGHTA and CDR2 is FQGTGA. The CDR3 extends over 15 amino acids.

The gene calls are TRBV4-2 and TRBJ2-3; TCRdb's D call of TRBD1 is untestable without DNA. This CDR3 contains 20 residues. Per the germline V gene, CDR1 is LGHNA and CDR2 is YNFKEQ. The CDR3 loop is CASSPWTRATGHSSTDTQYF.

The chain uses TRBV7-9 and TRBJ2-3; TCRdb indicates TRBD2, and absent DNA this call remains unverified. CDR1 and CDR2 from the germline V gene are SEHNR and FQNEAQ (reference sequence). This CDR3 comprises 15 residues. The CDR3 here is CASSSPAGGTDTQYF.

J is TRBJ1-2 and V is TRBV18. This CDR3 is built from 15 residues. CDR1 is KGHSH and CDR2 is LQKENI in the germline V gene. CDR3 sequence: CASSPPSDGVYGYTF. The full variable domain, completed using reference TRBV18 and TRBJ1-2, is NAGVMQNPRHLVRRRGQEARLRCSPMKGHSHVYWYRQLPEEGLKFMVYLQKENIIDESGMPKERFSAEFPKEGPSILRIQQVVRGDSAAYFCASSPPSDGVYGYTFGSGTRLTVV.

V gene TRBV19 combines with J gene TRBJ2-2. The CDR3 consists of 15 residues. Germline loops: CDR1 LNHDA, CDR2 SQIVND (reference sequence). Here the CDR3 reads CASSIRAAGGGELFF.

The rearrangement links TRBV20-1 to TRBJ2-1; TCRdb designates TRBD2, a call that cannot be tested without DNA. The CDR3 sequence is 15 residues long. Germline CDR1 is DFQATT and CDR2 is SNEGSKA (reference sequence). CDR3 loop: CSASSGGGGYNEQFF.

J is TRBJ2-3 and V is TRBV10-3; TCRdb indicates TRBD2, and absent DNA this call remains unverified. CDR1 is ENHRY and CDR2 is SYGVKD in the germline V gene. The CDR3 contains 15 residues. CDR3 amino acids: CAITPTSGSTDTQYF.

The chain employs TRBV6-5 and TRBJ1-1. The CDR3 has 13 amino acids. Germline CDR1 is MNHEY and CDR2 is SVGAGI. The CDR3 is CASSYNINTEAFF.

V usage is TRBV12-3 or TRBV12-4 and J usage is TRBJ2-2; with no DNA, the TCRdb D assignment of TRBD2 cannot be verified. The CDR3 contains 15 residues. CDR3 region: CASSPLAGGPGELFF.